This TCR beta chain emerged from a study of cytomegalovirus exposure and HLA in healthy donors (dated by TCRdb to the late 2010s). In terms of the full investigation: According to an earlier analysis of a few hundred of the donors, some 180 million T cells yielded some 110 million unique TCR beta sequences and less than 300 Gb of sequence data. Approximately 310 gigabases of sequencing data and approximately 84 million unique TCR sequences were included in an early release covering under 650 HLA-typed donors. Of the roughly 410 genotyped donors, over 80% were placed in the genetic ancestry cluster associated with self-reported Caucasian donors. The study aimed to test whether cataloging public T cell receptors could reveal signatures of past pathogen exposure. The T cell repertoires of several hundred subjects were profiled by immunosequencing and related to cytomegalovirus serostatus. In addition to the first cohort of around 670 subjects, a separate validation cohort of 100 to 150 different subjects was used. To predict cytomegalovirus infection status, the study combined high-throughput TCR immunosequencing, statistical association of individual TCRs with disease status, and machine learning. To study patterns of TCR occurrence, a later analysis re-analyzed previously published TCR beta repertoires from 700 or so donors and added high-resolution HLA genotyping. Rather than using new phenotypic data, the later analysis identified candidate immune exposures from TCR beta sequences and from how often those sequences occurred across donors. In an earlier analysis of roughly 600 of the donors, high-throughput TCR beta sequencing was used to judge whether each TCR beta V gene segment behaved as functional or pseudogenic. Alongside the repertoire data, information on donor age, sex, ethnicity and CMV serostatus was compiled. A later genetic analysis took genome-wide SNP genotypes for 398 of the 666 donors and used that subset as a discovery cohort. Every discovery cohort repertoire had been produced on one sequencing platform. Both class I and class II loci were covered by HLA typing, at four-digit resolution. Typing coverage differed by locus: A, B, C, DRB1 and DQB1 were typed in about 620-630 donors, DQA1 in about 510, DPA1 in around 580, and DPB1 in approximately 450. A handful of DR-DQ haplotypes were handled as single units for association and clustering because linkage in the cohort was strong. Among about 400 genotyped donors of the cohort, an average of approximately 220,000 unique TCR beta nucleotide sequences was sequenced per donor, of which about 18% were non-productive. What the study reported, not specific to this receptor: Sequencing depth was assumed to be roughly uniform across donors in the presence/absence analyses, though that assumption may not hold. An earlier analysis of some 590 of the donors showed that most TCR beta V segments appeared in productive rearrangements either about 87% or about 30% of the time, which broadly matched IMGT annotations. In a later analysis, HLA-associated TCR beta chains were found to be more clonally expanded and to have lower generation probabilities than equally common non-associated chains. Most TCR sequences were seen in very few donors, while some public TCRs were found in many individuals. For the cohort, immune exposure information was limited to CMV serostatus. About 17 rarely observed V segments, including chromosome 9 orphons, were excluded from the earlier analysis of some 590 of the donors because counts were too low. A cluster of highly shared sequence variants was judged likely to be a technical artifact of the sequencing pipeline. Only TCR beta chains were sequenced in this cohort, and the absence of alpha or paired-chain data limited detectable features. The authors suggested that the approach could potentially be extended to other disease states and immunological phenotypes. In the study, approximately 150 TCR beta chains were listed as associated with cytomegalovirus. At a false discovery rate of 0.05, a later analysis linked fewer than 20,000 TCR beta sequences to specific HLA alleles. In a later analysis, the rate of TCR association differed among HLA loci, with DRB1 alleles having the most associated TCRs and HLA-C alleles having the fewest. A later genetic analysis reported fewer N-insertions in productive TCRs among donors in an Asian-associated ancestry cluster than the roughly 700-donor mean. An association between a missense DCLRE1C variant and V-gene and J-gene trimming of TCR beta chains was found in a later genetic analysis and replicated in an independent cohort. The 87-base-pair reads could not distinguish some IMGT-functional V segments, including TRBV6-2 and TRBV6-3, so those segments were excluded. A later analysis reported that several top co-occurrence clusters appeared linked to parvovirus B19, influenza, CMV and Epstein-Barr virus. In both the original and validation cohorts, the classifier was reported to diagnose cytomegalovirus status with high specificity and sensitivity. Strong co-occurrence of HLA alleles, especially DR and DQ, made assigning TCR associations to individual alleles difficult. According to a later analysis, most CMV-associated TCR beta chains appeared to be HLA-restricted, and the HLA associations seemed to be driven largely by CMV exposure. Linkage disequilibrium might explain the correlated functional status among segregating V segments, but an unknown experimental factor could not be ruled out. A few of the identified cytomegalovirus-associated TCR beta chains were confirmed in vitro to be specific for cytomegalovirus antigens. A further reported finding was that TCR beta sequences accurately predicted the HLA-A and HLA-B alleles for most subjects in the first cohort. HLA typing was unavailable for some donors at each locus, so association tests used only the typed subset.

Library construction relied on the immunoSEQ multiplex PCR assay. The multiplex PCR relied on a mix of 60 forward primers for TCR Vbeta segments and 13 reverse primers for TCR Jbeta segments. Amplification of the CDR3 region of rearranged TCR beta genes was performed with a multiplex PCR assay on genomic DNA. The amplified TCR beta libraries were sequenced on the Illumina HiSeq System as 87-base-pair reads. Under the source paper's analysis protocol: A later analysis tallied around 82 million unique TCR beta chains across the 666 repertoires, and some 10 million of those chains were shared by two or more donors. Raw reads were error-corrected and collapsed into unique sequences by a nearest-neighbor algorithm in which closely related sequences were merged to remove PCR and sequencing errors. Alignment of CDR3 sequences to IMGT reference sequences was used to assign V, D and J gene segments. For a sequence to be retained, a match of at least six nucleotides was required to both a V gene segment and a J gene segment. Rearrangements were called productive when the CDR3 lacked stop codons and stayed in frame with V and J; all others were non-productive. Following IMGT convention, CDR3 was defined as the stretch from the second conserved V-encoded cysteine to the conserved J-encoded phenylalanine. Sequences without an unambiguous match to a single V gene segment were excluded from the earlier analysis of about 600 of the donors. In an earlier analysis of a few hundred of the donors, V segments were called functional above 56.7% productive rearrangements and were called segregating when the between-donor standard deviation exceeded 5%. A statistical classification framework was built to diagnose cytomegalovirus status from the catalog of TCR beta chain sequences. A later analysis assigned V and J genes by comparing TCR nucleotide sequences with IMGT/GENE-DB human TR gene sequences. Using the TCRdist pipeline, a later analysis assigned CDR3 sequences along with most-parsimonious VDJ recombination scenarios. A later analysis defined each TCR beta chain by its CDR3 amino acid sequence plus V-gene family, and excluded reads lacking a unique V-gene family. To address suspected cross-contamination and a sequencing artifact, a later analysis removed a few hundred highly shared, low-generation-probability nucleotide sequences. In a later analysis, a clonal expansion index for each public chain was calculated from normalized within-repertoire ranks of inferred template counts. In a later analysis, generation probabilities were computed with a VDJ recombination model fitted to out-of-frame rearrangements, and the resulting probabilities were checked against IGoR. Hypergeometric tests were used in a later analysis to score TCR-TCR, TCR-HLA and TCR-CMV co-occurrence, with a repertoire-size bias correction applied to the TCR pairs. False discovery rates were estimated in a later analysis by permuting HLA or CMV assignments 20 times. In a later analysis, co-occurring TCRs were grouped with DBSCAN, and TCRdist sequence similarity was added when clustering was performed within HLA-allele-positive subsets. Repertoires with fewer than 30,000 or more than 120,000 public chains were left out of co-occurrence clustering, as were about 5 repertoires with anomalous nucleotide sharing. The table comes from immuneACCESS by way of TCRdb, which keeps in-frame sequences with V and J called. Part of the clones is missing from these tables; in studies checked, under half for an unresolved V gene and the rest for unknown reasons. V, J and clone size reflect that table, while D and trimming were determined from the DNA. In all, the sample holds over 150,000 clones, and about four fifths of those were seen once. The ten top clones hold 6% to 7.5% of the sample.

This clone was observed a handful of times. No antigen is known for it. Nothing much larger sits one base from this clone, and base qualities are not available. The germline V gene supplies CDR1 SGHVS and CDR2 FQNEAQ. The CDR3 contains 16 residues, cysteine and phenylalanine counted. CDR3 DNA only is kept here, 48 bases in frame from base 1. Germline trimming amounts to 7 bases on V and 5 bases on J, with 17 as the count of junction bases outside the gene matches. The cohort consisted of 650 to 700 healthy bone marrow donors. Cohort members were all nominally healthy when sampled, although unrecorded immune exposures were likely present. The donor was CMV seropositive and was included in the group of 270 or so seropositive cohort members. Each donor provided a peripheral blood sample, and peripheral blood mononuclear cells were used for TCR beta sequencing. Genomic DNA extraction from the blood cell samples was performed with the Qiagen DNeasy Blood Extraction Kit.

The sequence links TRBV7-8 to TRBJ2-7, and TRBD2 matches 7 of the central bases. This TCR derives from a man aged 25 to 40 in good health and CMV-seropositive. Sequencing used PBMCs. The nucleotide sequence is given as TGTGCCAGCATCACCCCGAAGCCGGGGGGTCAAGACGAGCAGTACTTC. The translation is CASITPKPGGQDEQYF.